Presented here are 16 T cell receptor beta chains from one specimen sequenced in a study of blood T cell repertoires in COVID-19 (dated by TCRdb to the early 2020s). Libraries were made using the immunoSEQ multiplex PCR assay. The table comes from immuneACCESS by way of TCRdb, which keeps in-frame sequences with V and J called. Part of the clones is missing from these tables; in studies checked, under half for an unresolved V gene and the rest for unknown reasons. This sample holds about 110,000 clones; 75% to 85% were observed only once. 5% to 7.5% of the sample goes to the ten largest clones. Source material: peripheral blood. All receptors derive from a man older than 75 with COVID-19, enrolled during active disease.

This sequence joins TRBV20-1 and TRBJ2-3; possible D gene TRBD1, 7 bases. Trimming shortened V by 3 bases and J by 3 bases, and 13 bases separated the two germline ends. CDR3 length: 14 amino acids. The germline V gene has CDR1 DFQATT and CDR2 SNEGSKA (reference sequence). The CDR3 is CSASPQGRTDTQYF. The DNA for the CDR3 is TGCAGTGCTAGTCCACAGGGGAGGACAGATACGCAGTATTTT.

The chain joins TRBV30 to TRBJ1-1; D unclear. V was pared by 2 bases and J by 4 bases, with 14 bases between. Germline V gene sequence: CDR1 GTSNPN, CDR2 SVGIG (reference sequence). The CDR3 is 14 amino acids. The CDR3 spells CAWSRRRVGTEAFF. CDR3 nucleotide sequence: TGTGCCTGGAGTCGTCGGAGGGTCGGCACTGAAGCTTTCTTT.

The gene calls are TRBV11-2 and TRBJ1-2; TRBD1 might be the D (6 bases). This CDR3 spans 14 amino acids. Germline-derived CDR1 and CDR2 are SGHAT and FQNNGV. V was shortened by 1 base and J by 5 bases, with 11 bases between the two germline ends. CDR3: CASSLGPQGYGYTF. Here the CDR3 DNA reads TGTGCCAGCAGCTTAGGCCCACAGGGTTATGGCTACACCTTC.

This clone has just a few counts. The chain links TRBV18 to TRBJ2-7, with 11 bases identical to TRBD1. CDR1 KGHSH and CDR2 LQKENI come from the germline V gene. Trimming removed 2 bases from V and 3 bases from J; junction bases left unmatched: 3. CDR3 length equals 15 residues. CDR3 in amino acids: CASSPSGQGGYEQYF. The CDR3 region has the DNA TGTGCCAGCTCACCATCGGGACAGGGGGGCTACGAGCAGTACTTC. The full variable domain, rest sourced from reference TRBV18 and TRBJ2-7, is NAGVMQNPRHLVRRRGQEARLRCSPMKGHSHVYWYRQLPEEGLKFMVYLQKENIIDESGMPKERFSAEFPKEGPSILRIQQVVRGDSAAYFCASSPSGQGGYEQYFGPGTRLTVT.

The V and J genes are TRBV7-9 and TRBJ1-1, with D hard to call. The CDR3 is 15 amino acids. Trimming took off 1 base at V and 1 base at J, with 10 bases between the two ends. Germline V gives CDR1 SEHNR, CDR2 FQNEAQ (reference sequence). The chain's CDR3 is CASSLEESGNTEAFF. The DNA of the CDR3 is TGTGCCAGCAGCTTAGAAGAATCGGGGAACACTGAAGCTTTCTTT.

The rearrangement uses TRBV7-9 and TRBJ1-4; tentative D call: TRBD1 (5 bases). V lost 5 bases and J lost 10, with 17 bases in between. The CDR3 totals 14 residues. In germline, CDR1 is SEHNR, CDR2 FQNEAQ (reference sequence). The CDR3 spells CASSKGRGGAKLFF. CDR3 nucleotide sequence: TGTGCCAGCAGCAAGGGTAGGGGCGGCGCAAAACTGTTTTTT.

The chain links TRBV19 to TRBJ2-6, with a weak D call TRBD2 (7 bases). This CDR3 spans 15 amino acids. V lost 6 bases, J lost 3 bases, and 12 bases lay in between. Germline CDR1 and CDR2: LNHDA and SQIVND (reference sequence). Here the CDR3 reads CASRGGALGANVLTF. The CDR3, as DNA: TGTGCCAGTAGAGGGGGGGCGCTTGGGGCCAACGTCCTGACTTTC.

The chain links TRBV28 to TRBJ1-4; 8 bases agree with TRBD1. This CDR3 comprises 15 residues. Germline loops: CDR1 MDHEN, CDR2 SYDVKM. The trim removed 5 bases at V and 8 bases at J, leaving 10 bases unmatched. The DNA of the CDR3 is TGTGCCAGCAGTCCCCGGACAGGGAAGGGAGAAAAACTGTTTTTT. Translating gives CASSPRTGKGEKLFF.

To note about this clone: Relative to the germline gene, one junction end is altered; a read error may explain this. The V gene is TRBV7-7, the J gene TRBJ2-7; tentatively, D is TRBD2 (6 bases). In germline, CDR1 is SSHAT, CDR2 FNYEAQ (reference sequence). The CDR3 sequence is 15 residues long. CDR3 nucleotide sequence: TGTGCTAGCAGCTTAGGCGGGGCCCGTGATGGCGAGCAGTACTTC. Its translation: CASSLGGARDGEQYF. Filled out from reference TRBV7-7 and TRBJ2-7, the complete variable domain reads GAGVSQSPRYKVTKRGQDVTLRCDPISSHATLYWYQQALGQGPEFLTYFNYEAQPDKSGLPSDRFSAERPEGSISTLTIQRTEQRDSAMYRCASSLGGARDGEQYFGPGTRLTVT.

This rearrangement joins TRBV3-1 (or the pseudogene TRBV3-2) to TRBJ2-7, with 9 bases fitting TRBD2. Germline CDR1 reads LGHDT; CDR2 reads YNNKEL (reference sequence). The CDR3 loop spans 16 amino acids. With 0 bases clipped from V and 5 bases from J, the junction kept 8 bases outside the gene matches. The CDR3 loop is CASSQEARSGSHEQYF. CDR3 in DNA: TGTGCCAGCAGCCAAGAGGCCCGTAGCGGGAGCCACGAGCAGTACTTC.

The rearrangement joins TRBV29-1 to TRBJ1-2; a possible D gene is TRBD1 (5 bases). V was cut by 7 bases and J by 8 bases, with 14 bases left in between. The CDR3 covers 11 residues. Germline lookup yields CDR1 SQVTM and CDR2 ANQGSEA. The CDR3 nucleotides are TGCAGCGCCGCGGACATTTTCGGCTACACCTTC. Protein sequence: CSAADIFGYTF. The variable domain in full, with the rest retrieved from reference TRBV29-1 and TRBJ1-2, is SAVISQKPSRDICQRGTSLTIQCQVDSQVTMMFWYRQQPGQSLTLIATANQGSEATYESGFVIDKFPISRPNLTFSTLTVSNMSPEDSSIYLCSAADIFGYTFGSGTRLTVV.

The chain links TRBV28 to TRBJ1-1; TRBD1 matches 9 bases. Germline V gene sequence: CDR1 MDHEN, CDR2 SYDVKM. The V gene end was trimmed by 8 bases and the J gene end by 6 bases; junction bases not matched to a gene: 19. The CDR3 covers 17 residues. CDR3 amino acids: CASLRDRVVIRTSEAFF. CDR3 in DNA: TGTGCCAGCCTAAGGGACAGGGTTGTGATACGGACCTCTGAAGCTTTCTTT.

The chain carries TRBV11-2 and TRBJ2-7; D remains unclear. Trimming shortened V by 5 bases and J by 8 bases, and 10 bases separated the two germline ends. The CDR3 extends over 11 amino acids. The germline V gene has CDR1 SGHAT and CDR2 FQNNGV. DNA for the CDR3: TGTGCCAGCAGCCTGAGAAAAAAGCAGTACTTC. This sequence encodes CASSLRKKQYF.

The chain employs TRBV29-1 and TRBJ1-2, with 9 bases identical to TRBD1. The CDR3 runs to 16 residues. After removal of 3 bases from V and 5 bases from J, the junction contained 13 bases not matched to a gene. Germline CDR1 SQVTM, CDR2 ANQGSEA. CDR3 nucleotides: TGCAGCGTTGACAGCGGACAGGGGTCAAATTTTTATGGCTACACCTTC. Amino acid sequence: CSVDSGQGSNFYGYTF.

This chain links TRBV28 with TRBJ2-7; 7 bases are a match to TRBD1. CDR3 length equals 14 residues. Trimming at V came to 5 bases and at J to 5 bases, leaving 9 bases not matched to a gene. Germline V gene data show CDR1 as MDHEN and CDR2 as SYDVKM. CDR3 sequence: CASSRTGVRNEQYF. The CDR3 bases are TGTGCCAGCAGTCGTACAGGGGTGAGGAACGAGCAGTACTTC.

The sample holds one count of this clone. This sequence joins TRBV11-3 and TRBJ1-2; tentatively, D is TRBD1 (6 bases). The germline gives CDR1 SGHNT, CDR2 YENEEA. The CDR3 spans 17 residues. Trimming removed 0 bases from V and 5 bases from J, with 19 bases in between. CDR3 residues: CASSLEGHVKILYGYTF. The DNA of the CDR3 is TGTGCCAGCAGCTTAGAGGGACACGTTAAGATTTTATATGGCTACACCTTC.